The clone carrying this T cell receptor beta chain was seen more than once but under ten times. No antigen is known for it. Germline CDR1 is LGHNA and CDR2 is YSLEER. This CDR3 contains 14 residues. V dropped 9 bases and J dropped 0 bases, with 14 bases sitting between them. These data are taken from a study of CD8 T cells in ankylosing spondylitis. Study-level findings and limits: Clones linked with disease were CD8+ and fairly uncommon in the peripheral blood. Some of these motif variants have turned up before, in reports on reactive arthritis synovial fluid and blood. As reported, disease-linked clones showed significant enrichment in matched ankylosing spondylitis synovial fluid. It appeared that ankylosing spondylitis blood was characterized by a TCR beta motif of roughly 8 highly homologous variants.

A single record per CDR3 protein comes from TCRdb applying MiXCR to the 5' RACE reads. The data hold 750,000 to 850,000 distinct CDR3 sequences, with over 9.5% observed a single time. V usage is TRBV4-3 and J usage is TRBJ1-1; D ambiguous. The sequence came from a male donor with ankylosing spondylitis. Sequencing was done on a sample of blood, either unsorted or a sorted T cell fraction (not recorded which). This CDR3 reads CASTRFLLNTEAFF. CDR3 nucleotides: TGCGCCAGTACGCGGTTCCTCTTGAACACTGAAGCTTTCTTT.